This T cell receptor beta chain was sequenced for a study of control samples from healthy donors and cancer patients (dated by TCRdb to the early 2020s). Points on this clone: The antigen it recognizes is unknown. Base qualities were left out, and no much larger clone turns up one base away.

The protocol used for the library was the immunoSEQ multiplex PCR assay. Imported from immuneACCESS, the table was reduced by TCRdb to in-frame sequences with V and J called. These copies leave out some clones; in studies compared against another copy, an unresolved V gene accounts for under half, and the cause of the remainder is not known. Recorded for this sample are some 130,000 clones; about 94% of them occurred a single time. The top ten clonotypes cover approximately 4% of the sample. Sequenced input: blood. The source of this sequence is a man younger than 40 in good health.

In nucleotide form, the sequence is TGTGCCAGCAGTTTAATGGGACAGGGGGCGATACAGTACTATGGCTACACCTTC. This codes for CASSLMGQGAIQYYGYTF. The receptor chain draws on TRBV28 and TRBJ1-2; 12 bases in the middle match TRBD1. CDR1 and CDR2, per the germline V gene, are MDHEN and SYDVKM. The CDR3 contains 18 residues, cysteine and phenylalanine counted. This entry keeps only the CDR3 DNA: 54 bases, framed from base 1. For this chain, trimming is 2 bases at the V end and 3 bases at the J end, and the number of junction bases without a gene match is 10.